The rows below give T cell receptor beta chains drawn from one sample of a study of cytomegalovirus exposure and HLA in healthy donors. The method was immunoSEQ multiplex PCR; TCRdb's version includes in-frame clones alone and lacks a portion of them. The sample has over 100,000 clones, 79% seen once. Sequences were obtained from PBMCs. The receptors originated from a young woman in good health and CMV-seropositive. The CDR3 runs from the conserved cysteine through the conserved F or W. A D gene is named only where the DNA matches it firmly. Clone sizes are given selectively: once, few, many, or a class where the clone is expanded.

clone_size,j_call,v_call,d_call,cdr3_aa,cdr3_nt
-,TRBJ2-3,TRBV7-9,TRBD2,CASRSRLAGGPWGDTQYF,TGTGCCAGCAGAAGCCGACTAGCGGGAGGGCCGTGGGGAGATACGCAGTATTTT
-,TRBJ2-4,TRBV4-1,-,CASSQDLGAQNIQYF,TGCGCCAGCAGCCAAGATTTAGGGGCCCAAAACATTCAGTACTTC
-,TRBJ1-5,TRBV7-8,TRBD1,CASSRYRGLGPSNQPQHF,TGTGCCAGCAGCAGATACAGGGGGCTGGGCCCTAGCAATCAGCCCCAGCATTTT
once,TRBJ2-7,TRBV30,-,CAWSVPPWRSSYEQYF,TGTGCCTGGAGTGTGCCTCCCTGGAGAAGCTCCTACGAGCAGTACTTC
-,TRBJ2-2,TRBV7-8,-,CASSLGRTGELFF,TGTGCCAGCAGCTTAGGTCGCACCGGGGAGCTGTTTTTT
-,TRBJ1-5,TRBV28,-,CASSLAGYTNQPQHF,TGTGCCAGCAGTTTAGCGGGATATACTAATCAGCCCCAGCATTTT
-,TRBJ2-1,TRBV30,TRBD1,CAWSQGQGPYNEQFF,TGTGCCTGGAGCCAGGGACAGGGCCCCTACAATGAGCAGTTCTTC
-,TRBJ1-2,TRBV7-9,-,CASSFGAGEGYGYTF,TGTGCCAGCAGCTTCGGGGCAGGGGAGGGCTATGGCTACACCTTC
once,TRBJ2-5,TRBV9,TRBD1,CASSVVGTGVETQYF,TGTGCCAGCAGCGTAGTTGGGACAGGGGTGGAGACCCAGTACTTC
-,TRBJ2-2,TRBV4-1,-,CASSSRLSGELFF,TGCGCCAGCAGCTCCAGACTAAGCGGGGAGCTGTTTTTT
few,TRBJ2-5,TRBV25-1,-,CASSERGGRETQYF,TGTGCCAGCAGTGAGAGGGGGGGAAGGGAGACCCAGTACTTC
-,TRBJ2-1,TRBV11-3,TRBD1,CASSPGGGDDNEQFF,TGTGCCAGCAGCCCAGGGGGCGGGGATGACAATGAGCAGTTCTTC
-,TRBJ2-5,TRBV5-1,TRBD1,CASSSFQGAETQYF,TGCGCCAGCAGCAGCTTCCAGGGGGCAGAGACCCAGTACTTC
-,TRBJ1-2,TRBV7-6,TRBD1,CASSLTGGARGYTF,TGTGCCAGCAGCTTGACAGGGGGCGCGAGGGGCTACACCTTC
-,TRBJ1-3,TRBV6-5,-,CASTYRGGWGNTIYF,TGTGCCAGCACCTATAGGGGAGGCTGGGGAAACACCATATATTTT
-,TRBJ2-1,TRBV6-4,TRBD2,CASSPTSGSGDEQFF,TGTGCCAGCAGCCCAACTAGCGGGTCAGGGGATGAGCAGTTCTTC
-,TRBJ1-4,TRBV7-8,-,CASSSGGGQTNEKLFF,TGTGCCAGCAGCTCCGGGGGGGGCCAGACTAATGAAAAACTGTTTTTT
few,TRBJ2-1,TRBV13,TRBD1,CASSLDRSSAYNEQFF,TGTGCCAGCAGCTTGGACAGGTCTTCAGCCTACAATGAGCAGTTCTTC
-,TRBJ2-5,TRBV5-1,TRBD1,CASSTGGQETQYF,TGCGCCAGCAGTACAGGGGGTCAGGAGACCCAGTACTTC
-,TRBJ1-2,TRBV30,-,CAWGQLYGYTF,TGTGCCTGGGGGCAGCTCTATGGCTACACCTTC
-,TRBJ2-2,TRBV2,-,CASSKVVRHDLNTGELFF,TGTGCCAGCAGTAAGGTAGTCCGACACGATTTGAACACCGGGGAGCTGTTTTTT
-,TRBJ1-1,TRBV6-5,-,CASRRGGGVTEAFF,TGTGCCAGCAGGAGAGGGGGAGGGGTCACTGAAGCTTTCTTT
-,TRBJ1-2,TRBV14,-,CASSQATAYGYTF,TGTGCCAGCAGCCAGGCTACAGCCTATGGCTACACCTTC
few,TRBJ2-5,TRBV27,TRBD1,CASSLSTGYQETQYF,TGTGCCAGCAGTTTATCGACAGGGTACCAAGAGACCCAGTACTTC
-,TRBJ2-6,TRBV27,-,CASSLRQGRGANVLTF,TGTGCCAGCAGTTTGAGGCAGGGGAGAGGGGCCAACGTCCTGACTTTC
-,TRBJ1-1,TRBV21-1,-,CASSKVVAQQGEGTEAFF,TGTGCCAGCAGCAAAGTGGTTGCCCAACAGGGAGAGGGAACTGAAGCTTTCTTT
-,TRBJ1-4,TRBV7-9,-,CASSLIRVSNEKLFF,TGTGCCAGCAGCTTAATCAGGGTGTCGAACGAAAAACTGTTTTTT
-,TRBJ2-2,TRBV9,-,CASSVVSGTGELFF,TGTGCCAGCAGCGTAGTGTCAGGCACCGGGGAGCTGTTTTTT
-,TRBJ2-5,TRBV27,TRBD2,CASSPYSGVGQETQYF,TGTGCCAGCAGTCCCTATAGCGGGGTCGGGCAAGAGACCCAGTACTTC
-,TRBJ1-4,TRBV4-1,TRBD1,CASSQVRAGGEKLFF,TGCGCCAGCAGCCAAGTTCGTGCAGGGGGTGAAAAACTGTTTTTT
-,TRBJ2-7,TRBV4-2,TRBD1,CASSRATGGGGEQYF,TGTGCCAGCAGCCGGGCGACAGGGGGAGGCGGCGAGCAGTACTTC
-,TRBJ2-1,TRBV9,TRBD2,CASSPRGGVVEQFF,TGTGCCAGCAGCCCTCGCGGGGGTGTCGTTGAGCAGTTCTTC
-,TRBJ2-1,TRBV13,TRBD2,CASSFVLAAAYNEQFF,TGTGCCAGCAGCTTTGTACTAGCGGCGGCCTACAATGAGCAGTTCTTC
-,TRBJ2-3,TRBV13,TRBD2,CASSWTSGTDTQYF,TGTGCCAGCAGCTGGACTAGCGGCACAGATACGCAGTATTTT
-,TRBJ2-1,TRBV7-8,TRBD2,CASTLGLAGNEQFF,TGTGCCAGCACCCTCGGGCTAGCGGGGAATGAGCAGTTCTTC
-,TRBJ1-2,TRBV19,TRBD1,CASSIGTGVVGSGYTF,TGTGCCAGTAGTATAGGGACAGGGGTAGTCGGGAGTGGCTACACCTTC
-,TRBJ2-7,TRBV7-9,-,CASSWRDSPYEQYF,TGTGCCAGCAGCTGGAGGGACTCTCCCTACGAGCAGTACTTC
-,TRBJ2-7,TRBV27,TRBD1,CASSFGTGFIYEQYF,TGTGCCAGCAGTTTCGGGACAGGCTTTATCTACGAGCAGTACTTC
few,TRBJ1-1,TRBV7-3,-,CASSPHPDRATEAFF,TGTGCCAGCAGCCCCCACCCTGACAGAGCCACTGAAGCTTTCTTT
-,TRBJ2-7,TRBV7-9,-,CAGGGEYEQYF,TGTGCCGGCGGAGGGGAGTACGAGCAGTACTTC
-,TRBJ2-7,TRBV5-4,-,CASSPYPRVRTYEQYF,TGTGCCAGCAGCCCGTATCCGAGGGTGAGAACCTACGAGCAGTACTTC
-,TRBJ1-1,TRBV5-4,TRBD1,CASSPRQGSGTEAFF,TGTGCCAGCAGCCCGAGACAGGGGTCGGGCACTGAAGCTTTCTTT
-,TRBJ1-1,TRBV19,-,CASSIRDTMNTEAFF,TGTGCCAGTAGTATTAGGGACACTATGAACACTGAAGCTTTCTTT
-,TRBJ1-5,TRBV6-5,TRBD1,CASSYKDRDQPQHF,TGTGCCAGCAGTTACAAGGACAGGGATCAGCCCCAGCATTTT
-,TRBJ2-5,TRBV5-6,TRBD2,CASAPSGRSYEQYF,TGTGCCAGCGCTCCTAGCGGGCGCTCCTATGAGCAGTACTTC
-,TRBJ1-1,TRBV6-1,-,CASPGLTDTEAFF,TGTGCCAGCCCAGGGTTGACGGACACTGAAGCTTTCTTT
few,TRBJ2-7,TRBV19,-,CASPPDAYEQYF,TGTGCCAGTCCTCCAGATGCCTACGAGCAGTACTTC
-,TRBJ1-2,TRBV6-6,-,CASRGTVYGYTF,TGTGCCAGCAGGGGGACTGTCTATGGCTACACCTTC
-,TRBJ2-3,TRBV27,-,CASSPQTDTQYF,TGTGCCAGCAGTCCTCAGACAGATACGCAGTATTTT
-,TRBJ2-1,TRBV30,TRBD2,CAWRRAGGPQGFF,TGTGCCTGGAGGAGAGCGGGAGGGCCCCAAGGGTTCTTC
-,TRBJ2-3,TRBV5-1,TRBD2,CASRLAGGGTDTQYF,TGCGCCAGCAGACTAGCGGGAGGAGGCACAGATACGCAGTATTTT
-,TRBJ1-1,TRBV4-1,TRBD1,CASSHLGQGSTEAFF,TGCGCCAGCAGCCACCTCGGACAGGGGAGCACTGAAGCTTTCTTT
-,TRBJ1-2,TRBV10-3,-,CAISESPYYGYTF,TGTGCCATCAGTGAGAGCCCTTACTACGGCTACACCTTC
-,TRBJ2-7,TRBV6-5,TRBD1,CASSYSGTVSYEQYF,TGTGCCAGCAGTTATTCCGGGACAGTCTCCTACGAGCAGTACTTC
-,TRBJ1-5,TRBV27,TRBD1,CASSLSGQGYYQPQHF,TGTGCCAGCAGTTTGTCTGGACAGGGGTATTATCAGCCCCAGCATTTT